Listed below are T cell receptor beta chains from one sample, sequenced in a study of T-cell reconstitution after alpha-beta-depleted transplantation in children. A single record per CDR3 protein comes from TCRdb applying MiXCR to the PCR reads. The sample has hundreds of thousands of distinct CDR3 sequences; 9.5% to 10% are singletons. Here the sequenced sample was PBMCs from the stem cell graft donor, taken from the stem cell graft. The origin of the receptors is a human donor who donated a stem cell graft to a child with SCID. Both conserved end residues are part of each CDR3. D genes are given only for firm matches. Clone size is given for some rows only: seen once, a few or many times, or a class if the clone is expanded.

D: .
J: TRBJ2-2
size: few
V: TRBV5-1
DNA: TGCGCCAGCAGCTTGGGGGGGGCCTGGAACACCGGGGAGCTGTTTTTT
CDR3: CASSLGGAWNTGELFF

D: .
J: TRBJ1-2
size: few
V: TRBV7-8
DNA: TGTGCCAGCAGCTCCACCTGGGACGATGGGTATGGCTACACCTTC
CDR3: CASSSTWDDGYGYTF

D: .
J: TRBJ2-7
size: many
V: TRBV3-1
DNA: TGTGCCAGCAGCCGTAGCTACGAGCAGTACTTC
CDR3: CASSRSYEQYF

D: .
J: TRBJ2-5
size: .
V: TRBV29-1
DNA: TGCAGCGTTGCGGGACGGTCAGAGACCCAGTACTTC
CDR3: CSVAGRSETQYF

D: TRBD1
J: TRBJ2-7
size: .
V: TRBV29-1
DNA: TGCAGCGCTACGGACAGGGATCCCTACGAGCAGTACTTC
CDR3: CSATDRDPYEQYF

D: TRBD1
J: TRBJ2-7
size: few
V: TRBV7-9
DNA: TGTGCCAGCAGCTTGGGGACAGGGGTGAACGAGCAGTACTTC
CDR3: CASSLGTGVNEQYF

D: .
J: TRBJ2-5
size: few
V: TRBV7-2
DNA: TGTGCCAGCAGCGCTTCGAGCTGGGGGTTAGAGACCCAGTACTTC
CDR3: CASSASSWGLETQYF

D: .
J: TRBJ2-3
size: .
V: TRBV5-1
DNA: TGCGCCAGAAGCAGGGCCGGACTTGGCACAGATACGCAGTATTTT
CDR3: CARSRAGLGTDTQYF

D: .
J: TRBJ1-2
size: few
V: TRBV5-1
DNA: TGCGCCAGCAGCCAAGTTCGGCCGAATTTTCATGGCTACACCTTC
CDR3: CASSQVRPNFHGYTF

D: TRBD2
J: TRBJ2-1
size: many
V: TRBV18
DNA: TGTGCCAGCTCACCACAAGGGTCTCTAGCGGGAGAGGATGAGCAGTTCTTC
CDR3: CASSPQGSLAGEDEQFF

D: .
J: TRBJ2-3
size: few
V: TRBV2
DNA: TGTGCCAGCATGTGGGCGGTTAGCACAGATACGCAGTATTTT
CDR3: CASMWAVSTDTQYF

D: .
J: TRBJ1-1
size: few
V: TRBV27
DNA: TGTGCCAGCAGTTTGAACCAGGGGATTATGAACACTGAAGCTTTCTTT
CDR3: CASSLNQGIMNTEAFF

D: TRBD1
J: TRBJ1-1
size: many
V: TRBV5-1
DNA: TGCGCCAGCAGCCGGGGCGACAGGGGAAGGACTGAAGCTTTCTTT
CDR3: CASSRGDRGRTEAFF

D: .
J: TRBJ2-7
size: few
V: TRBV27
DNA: TGTGCCAGCAGTTTATCTGGGACGTCGTACTTC
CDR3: CASSLSGTSYF

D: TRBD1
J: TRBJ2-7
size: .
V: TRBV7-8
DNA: TGTGCCAGCAGCTTAGCAACCCTGACAGGGCAATCCTACGAGCAGTACTTC
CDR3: CASSLATLTGQSYEQYF

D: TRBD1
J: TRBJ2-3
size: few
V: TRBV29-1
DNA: TGCAGCGTGGCAGGGGGAGGCACAGATACGCAGTATTTT
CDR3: CSVAGGGTDTQYF

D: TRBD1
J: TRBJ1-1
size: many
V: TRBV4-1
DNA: TGCGCCAGCAGCCAGAACAGGGGGAACACTGAAGCTTTCTTT
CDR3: CASSQNRGNTEAFF

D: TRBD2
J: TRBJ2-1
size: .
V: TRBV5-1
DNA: TGCGCCACCGCTAGCGGGGGAAACAATGAGCAGTTCTTC
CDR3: CATASGGNNEQFF

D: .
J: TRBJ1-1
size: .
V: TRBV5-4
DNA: TGTGCCAGCAGCTTGTGGGGGGCGAACACTGAAGCTTTCTTT
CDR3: CASSLWGANTEAFF

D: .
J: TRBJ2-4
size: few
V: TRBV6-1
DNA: TGTGCCAGCAGGCGATCCTTTCTAGCCAAAAACATTCAGTACTTC
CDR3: CASRRSFLAKNIQYF

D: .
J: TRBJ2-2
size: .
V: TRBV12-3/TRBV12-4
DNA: TGTGCCAGCAGCAATCCCCAGGGCGCGGGGACCGGGGAGCTGTTTTTT
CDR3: CASSNPQGAGTGELFF

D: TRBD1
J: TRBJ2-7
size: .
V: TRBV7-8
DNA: TGTGCCAGCAGCTCCGTACTCGACAGGGCGAACTCCTACGAGCAGTACTTC
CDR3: CASSSVLDRANSYEQYF

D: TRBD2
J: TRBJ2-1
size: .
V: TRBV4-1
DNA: TGCGCCAGCAGCCAAGGGGGGCTAGCGGGGGGGTACAATGAGCAGTTCTTC
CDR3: CASSQGGLAGGYNEQFF

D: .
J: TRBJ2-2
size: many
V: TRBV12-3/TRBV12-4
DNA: TGTGCCAGCAGTTTTCTCGTGCCCGGGGGCTATAACACCGGGGAGCTGTTTTTT
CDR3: CASSFLVPGGYNTGELFF

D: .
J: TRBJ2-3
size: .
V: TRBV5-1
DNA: TGCGCCAGCAGCTTATCCGGGACATCCAACACAGATACGCAGTATTTT
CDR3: CASSLSGTSNTDTQYF

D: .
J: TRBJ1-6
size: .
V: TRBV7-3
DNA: TGTGCCAGCAGCACTACCGCAGGGGCTAATTCACCCCTCCACTTT
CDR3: CASSTTAGANSPLHF

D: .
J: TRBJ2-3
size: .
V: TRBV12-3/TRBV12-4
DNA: TGTGCCAGCAGTTCCCCGGTAGGCAGTGAGACAGATACGCAGTATTTT
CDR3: CASSSPVGSETDTQYF

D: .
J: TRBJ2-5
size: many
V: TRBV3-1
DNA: TGTGCCAGCAGCCAAGATAGGCTAGCTCAAGAGACCCAGTACTTC
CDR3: CASSQDRLAQETQYF

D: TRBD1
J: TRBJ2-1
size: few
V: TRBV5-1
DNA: TGCGCCAGCAGCTTAACAGGGGGGAGGTACAATGAGCAGTTCTTC
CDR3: CASSLTGGRYNEQFF

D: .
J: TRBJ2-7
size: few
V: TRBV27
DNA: TGTGCCAGCAGTTTCCTAGATCACGAGCAGTACTTC
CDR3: CASSFLDHEQYF

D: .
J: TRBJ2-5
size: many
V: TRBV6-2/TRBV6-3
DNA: TGTGCCAGCAGTAGTTTATGGGAAACACACGGGGGCCCAAAACTTAAAGAGACCCAGTACTTC
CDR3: CASSSLWETHGGPKLKETQYF

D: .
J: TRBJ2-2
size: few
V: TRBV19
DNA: TGTGCCAGTAGTATCTTTGGGCAGCCGAACACCGGGGAGCTGTTTTTT
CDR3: CASSIFGQPNTGELFF

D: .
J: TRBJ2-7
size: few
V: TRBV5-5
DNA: TGTGCCAGCAGCTTAAGTACGGCAGAACAGTACTTC
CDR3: CASSLSTAEQYF

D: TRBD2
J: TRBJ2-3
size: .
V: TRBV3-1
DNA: TGTGCCAGCAGCCAGCTAGCGGGACCAGATACGCAGTATTTT
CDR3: CASSQLAGPDTQYF

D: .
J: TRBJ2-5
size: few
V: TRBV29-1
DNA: TGCAGCGCGACCAGGGATCGAGAGACCCAGTACTTC
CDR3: CSATRDRETQYF

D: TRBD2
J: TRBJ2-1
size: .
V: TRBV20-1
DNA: TGCAGTGCTCCAAGTCTCCTGGGACTAGCGGGGGGGCGTCTCTTC
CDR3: CSAPSLLGLAGGRLF

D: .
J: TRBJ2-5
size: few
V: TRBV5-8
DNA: TGTGCCAGCAGCCCGGACAGCCGAAAAGAGACCCAGTACTTC
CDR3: CASSPDSRKETQYF

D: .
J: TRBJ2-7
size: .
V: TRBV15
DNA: TGTGCCACCAGCAGAGATTTCCAGTCCTACGAGCAGTACTTC
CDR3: CATSRDFQSYEQYF

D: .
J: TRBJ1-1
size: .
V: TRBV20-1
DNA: TGCAGTGCTAGTTGGGCGGCCCAGGGGACTGAAGCTTTCTTT
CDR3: CSASWAAQGTEAFF

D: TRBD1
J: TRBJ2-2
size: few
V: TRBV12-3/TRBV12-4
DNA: TGTGCCAGCACTTGGACAGGGGAAACCGGGGAGCTGTTTTTT
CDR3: CASTWTGETGELFF

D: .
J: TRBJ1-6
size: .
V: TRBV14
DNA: TGTGCCAGCAGCCAAGAAGTCAATTCACCCCTCCACTTT
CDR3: CASSQEVNSPLHF

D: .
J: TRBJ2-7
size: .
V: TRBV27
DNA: TGTGCCAGCAGTTCCCGTATGAGTGGTGGAACCTCCTACGAGCAGTACTTC
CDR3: CASSSRMSGGTSYEQYF

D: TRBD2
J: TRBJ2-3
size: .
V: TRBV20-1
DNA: TGCAGTGCTAGAGGACGGGACTACTATACGCAGTATTTT
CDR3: CSARGRDYYTQYF

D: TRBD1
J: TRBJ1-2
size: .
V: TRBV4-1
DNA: TGCGCCAGCAGCCAAGAGGACAGGGCGACGTATGGCTACACCTTC
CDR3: CASSQEDRATYGYTF